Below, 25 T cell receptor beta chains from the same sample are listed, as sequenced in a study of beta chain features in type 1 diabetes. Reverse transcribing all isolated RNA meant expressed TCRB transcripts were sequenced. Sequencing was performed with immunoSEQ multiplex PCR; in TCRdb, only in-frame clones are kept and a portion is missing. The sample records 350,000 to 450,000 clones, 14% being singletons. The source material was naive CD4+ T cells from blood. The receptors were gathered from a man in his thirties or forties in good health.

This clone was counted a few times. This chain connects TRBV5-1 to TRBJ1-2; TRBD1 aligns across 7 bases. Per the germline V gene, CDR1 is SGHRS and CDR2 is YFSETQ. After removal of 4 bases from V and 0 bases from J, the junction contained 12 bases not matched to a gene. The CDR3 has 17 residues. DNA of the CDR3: TGCGCCAGCAGCAACGGATTACAGGGGCTTGCTAACTATGGCTACACCTTC. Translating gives CASSNGLQGLANYGYTF.

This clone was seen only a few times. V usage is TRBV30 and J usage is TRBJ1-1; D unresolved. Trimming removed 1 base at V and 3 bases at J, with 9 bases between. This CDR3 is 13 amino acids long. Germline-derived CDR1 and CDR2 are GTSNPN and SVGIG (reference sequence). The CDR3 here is CAWSGFRDTEAFF. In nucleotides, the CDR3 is TGTGCCTGGAGTGGATTTCGGGACACTGAAGCTTTCTTT.

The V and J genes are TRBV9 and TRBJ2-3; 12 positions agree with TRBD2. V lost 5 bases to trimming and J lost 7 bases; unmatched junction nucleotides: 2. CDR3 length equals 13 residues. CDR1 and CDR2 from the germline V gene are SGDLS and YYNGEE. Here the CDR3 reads CASRTSGSNTQYF. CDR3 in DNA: TGTGCCAGCAGGACTAGCGGGAGTAATACGCAGTATTTT.

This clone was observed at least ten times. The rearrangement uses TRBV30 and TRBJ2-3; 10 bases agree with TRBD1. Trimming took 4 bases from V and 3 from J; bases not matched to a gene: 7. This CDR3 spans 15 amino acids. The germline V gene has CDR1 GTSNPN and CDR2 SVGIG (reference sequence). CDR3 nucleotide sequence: TGTGCCTGGATGCGCCGGACAGGGGGAACAGATACGCAGTATTTT. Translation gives CAWMRRTGGTDTQYF.

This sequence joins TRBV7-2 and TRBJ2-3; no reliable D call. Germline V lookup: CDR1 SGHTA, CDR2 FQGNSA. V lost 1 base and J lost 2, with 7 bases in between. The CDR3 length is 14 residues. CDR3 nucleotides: TGTGCCAGCAGCTTAGTGTACTACACAGATACGCAGTATTTT. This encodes CASSLVYYTDTQYF.

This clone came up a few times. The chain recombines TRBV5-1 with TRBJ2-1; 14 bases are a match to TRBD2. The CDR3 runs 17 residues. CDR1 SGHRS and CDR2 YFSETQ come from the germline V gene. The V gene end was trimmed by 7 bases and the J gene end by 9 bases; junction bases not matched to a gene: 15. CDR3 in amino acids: CASGPGLAGGPSLEQFF. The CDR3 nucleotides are TGCGCCAGCGGCCCCGGACTAGCGGGGGGCCCTTCCCTTGAGCAGTTCTTC.

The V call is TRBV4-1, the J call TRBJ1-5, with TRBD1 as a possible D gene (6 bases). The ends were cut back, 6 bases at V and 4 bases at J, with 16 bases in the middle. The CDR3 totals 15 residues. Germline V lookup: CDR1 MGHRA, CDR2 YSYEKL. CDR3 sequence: CASSPGGAANQPQHF. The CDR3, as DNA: TGCGCCAGCAGTCCCGGGGGGGCGGCAAATCAGCCCCAGCATTTT.

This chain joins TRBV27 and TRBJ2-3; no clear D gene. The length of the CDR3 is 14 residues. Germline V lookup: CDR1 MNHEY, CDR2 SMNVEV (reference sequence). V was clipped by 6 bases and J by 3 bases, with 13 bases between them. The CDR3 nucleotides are TGTGCCAGCAGCCACCTCGCCGTTACAGATACGCAGTATTTT. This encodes CASSHLAVTDTQYF.

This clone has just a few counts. This CDR3 reads CASSQAKDEKLFF. The CDR3 bases are TGCGCCAGCAGCCAAGCGAAGGATGAAAAACTGTTTTTT. V and J are TRBV4-1 and TRBJ1-4, with D unclear. Germline CDR1 reads MGHRA; CDR2 reads YSYEKL. V was shortened by 1 base and J by 6 bases, with 6 bases between the two germline ends. The CDR3 is made up of 13 amino acids.

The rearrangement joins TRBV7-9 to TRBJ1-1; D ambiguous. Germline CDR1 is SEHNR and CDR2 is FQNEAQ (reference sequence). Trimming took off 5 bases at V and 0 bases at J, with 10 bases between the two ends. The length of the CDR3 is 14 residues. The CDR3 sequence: CASSPPIVNTEAFF. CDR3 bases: TGTGCCAGCAGCCCCCCCATAGTGAACACTGAAGCTTTCTTT.

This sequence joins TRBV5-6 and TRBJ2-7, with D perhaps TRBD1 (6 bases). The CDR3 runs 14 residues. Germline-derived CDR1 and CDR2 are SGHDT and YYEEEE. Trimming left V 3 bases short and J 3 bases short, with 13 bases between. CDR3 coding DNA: TGTGCCAGCAGCTCGGAGCCGGGACACTACGAGCAGTACGTC. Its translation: CASSSEPGHYEQYV.

CDR3 in amino acids: CASRTTGGTDTQYF. Here the CDR3 DNA reads TGTGCCAGCAGGACAACAGGAGGCACAGATACGCAGTATTTT. The J gene is TRBJ2-3, the V gene TRBV6-6; TRBD1 might be the D (5 bases). V was trimmed by 6 bases and J by 1 base, leaving 11 bases between them. The germline V gene has CDR1 MNHNY and CDR2 SVGAGI (reference sequence). The CDR3 has 14 amino acids.

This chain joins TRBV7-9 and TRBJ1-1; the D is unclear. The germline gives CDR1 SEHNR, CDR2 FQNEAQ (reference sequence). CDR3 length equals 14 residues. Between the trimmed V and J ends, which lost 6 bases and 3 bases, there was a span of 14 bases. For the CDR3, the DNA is TGTGCCAGCAGATCCCTGAAAAGAGACACTGAAGCTTTCTTT. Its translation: CASRSLKRDTEAFF.

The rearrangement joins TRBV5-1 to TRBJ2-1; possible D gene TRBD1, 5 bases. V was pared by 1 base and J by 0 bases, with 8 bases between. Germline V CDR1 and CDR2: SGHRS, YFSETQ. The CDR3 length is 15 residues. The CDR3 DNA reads TGCGCCAGCAGCTTGAGACAGAACTCCTACAATGAGCAGTTCTTC. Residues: CASSLRQNSYNEQFF. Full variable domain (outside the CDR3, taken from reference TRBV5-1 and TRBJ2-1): KAGVTQTPRYLIKTRGQQVTLSCSPISGHRSVSWYQQTPGQGLQFLFEYFSETQRNKGNFPGRFSGRQFSNSRSEMNVSTLELGDSALYLCASSLRQNSYNEQFFGPGTRLTVL.

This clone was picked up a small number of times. The CDR3 sequence: CAQRGWTSGNTDTQYF. The CDR3 DNA reads as TGTGCCCAGCGGGGATGGACTAGCGGGAACACAGATACGCAGTATTTT. The chain joins TRBV30 to TRBJ2-3, with TRBD2 matching over 12 bases. This CDR3 comprises 16 residues. Germline V gene sequence: CDR1 GTSNPN, CDR2 SVGIG (reference sequence). Losses at the gene ends were 8 bases for V and 2 bases for J; bases not matched to a gene: 11.

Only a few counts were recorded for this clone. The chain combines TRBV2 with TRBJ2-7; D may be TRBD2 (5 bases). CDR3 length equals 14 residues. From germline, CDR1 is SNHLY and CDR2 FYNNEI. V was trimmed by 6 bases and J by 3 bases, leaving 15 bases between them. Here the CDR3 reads CASRPDGLSYEQYV. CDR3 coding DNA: TGTGCCAGCAGACCGGACGGACTGAGCTACGAGCAGTACGTC.

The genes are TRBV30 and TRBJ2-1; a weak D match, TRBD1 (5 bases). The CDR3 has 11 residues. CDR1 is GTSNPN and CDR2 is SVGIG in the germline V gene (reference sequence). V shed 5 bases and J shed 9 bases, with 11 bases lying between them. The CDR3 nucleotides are TGTGCCTGGGGGGCTGGGCGTGAGCAGTTCTTC. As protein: CAWGAGREQFF.

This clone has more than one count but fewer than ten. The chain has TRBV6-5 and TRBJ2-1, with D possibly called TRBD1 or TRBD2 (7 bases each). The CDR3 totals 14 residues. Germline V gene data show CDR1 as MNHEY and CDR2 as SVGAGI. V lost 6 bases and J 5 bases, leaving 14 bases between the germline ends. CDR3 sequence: CASSRGEGNNEQFF. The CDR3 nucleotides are TGTGCCAGCAGCAGGGGGGAGGGTAACAATGAGCAGTTCTTC.

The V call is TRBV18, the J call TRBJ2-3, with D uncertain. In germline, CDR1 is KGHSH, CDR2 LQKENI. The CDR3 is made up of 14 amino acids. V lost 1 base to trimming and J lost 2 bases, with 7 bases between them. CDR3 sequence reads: CASSPLLDTDTQYF. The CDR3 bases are TGTGCCAGCTCACCACTCCTGGACACAGATACGCAGTATTTT.

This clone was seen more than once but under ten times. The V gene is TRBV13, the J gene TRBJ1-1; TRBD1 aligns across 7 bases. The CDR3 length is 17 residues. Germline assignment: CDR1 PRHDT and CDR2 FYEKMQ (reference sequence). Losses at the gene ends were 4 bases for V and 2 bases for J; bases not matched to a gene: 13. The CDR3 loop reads CASSWGTALVGNTEAFF. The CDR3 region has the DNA TGTGCCAGCAGCTGGGGGACAGCTCTCGTCGGAAACACTGAAGCTTTCTTT.

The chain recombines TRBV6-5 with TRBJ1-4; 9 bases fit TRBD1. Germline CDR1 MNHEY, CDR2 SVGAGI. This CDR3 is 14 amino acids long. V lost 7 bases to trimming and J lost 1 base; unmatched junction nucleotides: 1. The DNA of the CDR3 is TGTGCCAGCATGGACAGGGGAACTAATGAAAAACTGTTTTTT. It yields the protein CASMDRGTNEKLFF.

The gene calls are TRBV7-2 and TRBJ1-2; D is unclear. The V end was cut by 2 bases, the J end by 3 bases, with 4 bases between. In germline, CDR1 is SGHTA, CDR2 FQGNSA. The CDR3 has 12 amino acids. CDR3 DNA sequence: TGTGCCAGCAGCTTAACGGACTATGGCTACACCTTC. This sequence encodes CASSLTDYGYTF.

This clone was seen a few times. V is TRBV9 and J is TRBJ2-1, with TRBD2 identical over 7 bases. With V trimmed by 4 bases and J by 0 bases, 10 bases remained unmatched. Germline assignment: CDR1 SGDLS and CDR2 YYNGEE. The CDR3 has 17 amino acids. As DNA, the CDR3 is TGTGCCAGCAGCCCACTGACCGGGGGGAGCTCCTACAATGAGCAGTTCTTC. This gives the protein CASSPLTGGSSYNEQFF.

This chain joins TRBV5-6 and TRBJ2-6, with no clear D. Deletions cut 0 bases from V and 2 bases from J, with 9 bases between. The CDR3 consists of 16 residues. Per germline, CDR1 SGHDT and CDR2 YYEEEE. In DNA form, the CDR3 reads TGTGCCAGCAGCTTGGTGGGCACTACTGGGGCCAACGTCCTGACTTTC. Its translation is CASSLVGTTGANVLTF. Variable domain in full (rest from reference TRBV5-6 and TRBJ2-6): DAGVTQSPTHLIKTRGQQVTLRCSPKSGHDTVSWYQQALGQGPQFIFQYYEEEERQRGNFPDRFSGHQFPNYSSELNVNALLLGDSALYLCASSLVGTTGANVLTFGAGSRLTVL.

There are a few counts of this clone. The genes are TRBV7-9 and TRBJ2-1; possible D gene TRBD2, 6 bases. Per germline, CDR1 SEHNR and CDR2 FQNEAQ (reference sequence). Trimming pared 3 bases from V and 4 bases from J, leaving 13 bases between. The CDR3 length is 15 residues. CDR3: CASSFAGPRYNEQFF. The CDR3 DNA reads TGTGCCAGCAGCTTTGCGGGACCTAGATACAATGAGCAGTTCTTC.